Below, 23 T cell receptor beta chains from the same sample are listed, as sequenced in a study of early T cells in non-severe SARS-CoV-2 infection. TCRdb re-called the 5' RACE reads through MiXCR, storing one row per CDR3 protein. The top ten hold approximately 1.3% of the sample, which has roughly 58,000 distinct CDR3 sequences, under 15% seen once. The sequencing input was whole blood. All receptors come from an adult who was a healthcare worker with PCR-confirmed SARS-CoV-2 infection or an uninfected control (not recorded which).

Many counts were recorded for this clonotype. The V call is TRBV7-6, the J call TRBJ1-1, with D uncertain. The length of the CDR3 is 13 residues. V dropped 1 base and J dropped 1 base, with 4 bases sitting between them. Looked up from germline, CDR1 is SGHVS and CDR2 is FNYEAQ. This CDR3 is CASSLEENTEAFF. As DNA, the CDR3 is TGTGCCAGCAGCTTAGAAGAGAACACTGAAGCTTTCTTT.

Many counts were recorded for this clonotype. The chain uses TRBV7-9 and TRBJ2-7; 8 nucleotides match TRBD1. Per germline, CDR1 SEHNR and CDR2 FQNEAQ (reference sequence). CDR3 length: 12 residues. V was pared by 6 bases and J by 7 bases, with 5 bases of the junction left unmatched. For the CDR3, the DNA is TGTGCCAGCAGTCCGGACAGGGCTGAGCAGTACTTC. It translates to CASSPDRAEQYF.

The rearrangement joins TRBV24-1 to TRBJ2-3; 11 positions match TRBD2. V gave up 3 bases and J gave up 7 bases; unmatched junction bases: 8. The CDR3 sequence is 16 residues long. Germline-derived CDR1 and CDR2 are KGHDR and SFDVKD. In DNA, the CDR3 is TGTGCCACCAGTGATAAAGGTAGCGGGGGGGTGTATACGCAGTATTTT. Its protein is CATSDKGSGGVYTQYF.

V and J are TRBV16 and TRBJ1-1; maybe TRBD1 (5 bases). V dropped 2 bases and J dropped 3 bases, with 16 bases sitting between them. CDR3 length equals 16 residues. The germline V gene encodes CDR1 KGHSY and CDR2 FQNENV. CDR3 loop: CASSQVSRRDYTEAFF. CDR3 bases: TGTGCCAGCAGCCAAGTCTCACGTAGGGACTACACTGAAGCTTTCTTT.

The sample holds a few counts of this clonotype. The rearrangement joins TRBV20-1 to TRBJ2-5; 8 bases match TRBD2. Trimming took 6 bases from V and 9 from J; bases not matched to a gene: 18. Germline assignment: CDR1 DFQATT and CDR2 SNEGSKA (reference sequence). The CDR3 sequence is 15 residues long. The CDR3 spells CSARPPGGGPLAQYF. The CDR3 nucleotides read TGCAGTGCACGCCCCCCTGGCGGGGGGCCTTTGGCCCAGTACTTC.

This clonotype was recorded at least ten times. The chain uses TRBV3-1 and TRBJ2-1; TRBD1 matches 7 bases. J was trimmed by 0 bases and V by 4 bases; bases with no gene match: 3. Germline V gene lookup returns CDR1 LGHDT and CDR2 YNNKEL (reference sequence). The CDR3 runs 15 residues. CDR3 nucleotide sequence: TGTGCCAGCAGCCCGACAGGGAGCTCCTACAATGAGCAGTTCTTC. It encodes CASSPTGSSYNEQFF.

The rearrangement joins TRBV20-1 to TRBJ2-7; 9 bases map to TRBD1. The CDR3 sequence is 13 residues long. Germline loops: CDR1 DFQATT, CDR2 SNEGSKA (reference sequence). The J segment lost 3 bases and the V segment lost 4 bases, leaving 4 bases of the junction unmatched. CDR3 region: CSATGTGNYEQYF. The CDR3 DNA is TGCAGTGCTACCGGGACAGGGAACTACGAGCAGTACTTC.

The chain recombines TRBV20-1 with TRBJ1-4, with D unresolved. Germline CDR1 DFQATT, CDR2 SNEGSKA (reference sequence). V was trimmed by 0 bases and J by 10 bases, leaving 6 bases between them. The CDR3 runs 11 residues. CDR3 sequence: CSARDRGKLFF. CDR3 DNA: TGCAGTGCTAGAGATCGGGGAAAACTGTTTTTT.

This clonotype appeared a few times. CDR3 residues: CASSHRPGPYEQYF. CDR3 sequence (DNA): TGTGCCAGCAGCCACCGGCCGGGACCCTACGAGCAGTACTTC. The chain employs TRBV6-8 and TRBJ2-7; either TRBD1 or TRBD2 may fit D (5 bases each). The germline V gene has CDR1 MNHGY and CDR2 SAAAGT. V was clipped by 6 bases and J by 2 bases, with 14 bases between them. The CDR3 extends over 14 amino acids.

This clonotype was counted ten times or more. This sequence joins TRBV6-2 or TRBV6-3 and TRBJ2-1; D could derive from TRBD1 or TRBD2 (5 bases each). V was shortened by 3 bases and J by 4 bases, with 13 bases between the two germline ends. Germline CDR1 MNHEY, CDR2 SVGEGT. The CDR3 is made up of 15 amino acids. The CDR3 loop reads CASSYGDGWYNEQFF. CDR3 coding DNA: TGTGCCAGCAGTTATGGGGACGGGTGGTACAATGAGCAGTTCTTC.

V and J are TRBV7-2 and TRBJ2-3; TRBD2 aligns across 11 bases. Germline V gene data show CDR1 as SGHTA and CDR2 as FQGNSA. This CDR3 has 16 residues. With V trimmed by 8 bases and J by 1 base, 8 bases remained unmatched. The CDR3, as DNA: TGTGCCAGCCGAGGGCAACTAGCGGGGGGCACAGATACGCAGTATTTT. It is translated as CASRGQLAGGTDTQYF.

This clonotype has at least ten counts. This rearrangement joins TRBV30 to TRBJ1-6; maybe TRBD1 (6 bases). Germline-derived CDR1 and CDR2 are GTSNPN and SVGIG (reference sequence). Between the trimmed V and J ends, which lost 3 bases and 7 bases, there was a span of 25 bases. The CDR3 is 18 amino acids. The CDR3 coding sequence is TGTGCCTGGAGGCTCTGGGGGCGGGGGGCGCCCCGGAATTCACCCCTCCACTTT. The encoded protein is CAWRLWGRGAPRNSPLHF.

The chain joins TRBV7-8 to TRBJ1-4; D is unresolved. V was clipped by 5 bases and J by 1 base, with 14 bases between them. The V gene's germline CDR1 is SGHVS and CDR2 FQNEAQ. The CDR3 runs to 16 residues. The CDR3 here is CASSPGRRLTNEKLFF. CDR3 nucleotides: TGTGCCAGCAGCCCCGGGCGACGGTTAACTAATGAAAAACTGTTTTTT.

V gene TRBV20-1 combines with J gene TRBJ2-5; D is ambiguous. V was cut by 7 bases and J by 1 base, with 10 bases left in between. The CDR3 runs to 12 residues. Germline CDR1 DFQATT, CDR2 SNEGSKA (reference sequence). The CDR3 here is CSVFSFQETQYF. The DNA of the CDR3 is TGCAGTGTTTTCAGCTTCCAAGAGACCCAGTACTTC.

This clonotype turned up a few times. The CDR3 sequence: CASSARGDYGYTF. The CDR3 DNA reads as TGTGCCAGTAGTGCCAGGGGAGACTATGGCTACACCTTC. The J gene is TRBJ1-2, the V gene TRBV19; D perhaps matches TRBD1 (6 bases). Germline CDR1 and CDR2: LNHDA and SQIVND (reference sequence). V was pared by 5 bases and J by 3 bases, with 10 bases between. This CDR3 comprises 13 residues.

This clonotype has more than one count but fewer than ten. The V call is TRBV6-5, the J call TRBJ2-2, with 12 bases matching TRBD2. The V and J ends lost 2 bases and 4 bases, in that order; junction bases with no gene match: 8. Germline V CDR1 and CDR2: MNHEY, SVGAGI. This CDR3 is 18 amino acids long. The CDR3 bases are TGTGCCAGCAGTTACCTCCCCGCACTAGCGGGGGGCACCGGGGAGCTGTTTTTT. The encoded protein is CASSYLPALAGGTGELFF.

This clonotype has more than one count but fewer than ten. CDR3 in DNA: TGTGCCTGGAGCTTAGCGGGGGAGCGAAATGAGCAGTTCTTC. Its protein product is CAWSLAGERNEQFF. J is TRBJ2-1 and V is TRBV30; TRBD2 matches 9 bases. Germline values: CDR1 GTSNPN, CDR2 SVGIG (reference sequence). The junction had 7 bases not matched to a gene; V was cut back by 3 bases and J by 7 bases. The CDR3 totals 14 residues.

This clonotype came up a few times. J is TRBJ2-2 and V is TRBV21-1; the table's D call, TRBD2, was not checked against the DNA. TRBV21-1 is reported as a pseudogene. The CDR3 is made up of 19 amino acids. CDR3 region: CASSKASTPDPANTGELFF. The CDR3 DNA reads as TGTGCCAGCAGCAAAGCGTCCACTCCCGACCCAGCGAACACCGGGGAGCTGTTTTTT.

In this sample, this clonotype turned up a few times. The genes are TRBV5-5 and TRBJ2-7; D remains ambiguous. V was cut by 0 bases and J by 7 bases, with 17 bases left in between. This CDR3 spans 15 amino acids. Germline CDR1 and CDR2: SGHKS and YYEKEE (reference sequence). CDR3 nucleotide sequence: TGTGCCAGCAGCTTGGTGCGACACGCCGTCGGGGAGCAGTACTTC. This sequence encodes CASSLVRHAVGEQYF.

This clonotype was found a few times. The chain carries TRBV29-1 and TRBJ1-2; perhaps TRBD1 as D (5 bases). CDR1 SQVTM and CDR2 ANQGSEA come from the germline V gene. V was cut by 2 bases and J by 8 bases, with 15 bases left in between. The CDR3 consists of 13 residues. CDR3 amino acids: CSVEPRGRYGYTF. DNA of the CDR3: TGCAGCGTTGAACCCCGGGGGAGATACGGCTACACCTTC. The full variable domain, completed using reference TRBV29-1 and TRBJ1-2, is SAVISQKPSRDICQRGTSLTIQCQVDSQVTMMFWYRQQPGQSLTLIATANQGSEATYESGFVIDKFPISRPNLTFSTLTVSNMSPEDSSIYLCSVEPRGRYGYTFGSGTRLTVV.

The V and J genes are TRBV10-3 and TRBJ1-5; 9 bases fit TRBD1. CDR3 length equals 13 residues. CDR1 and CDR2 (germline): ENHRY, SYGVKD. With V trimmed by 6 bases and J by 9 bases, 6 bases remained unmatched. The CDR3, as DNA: TGTGCCATCAGCGGGACAGGGAAGAGGCCCCAGCATTTT. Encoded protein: CAISGTGKRPQHF.

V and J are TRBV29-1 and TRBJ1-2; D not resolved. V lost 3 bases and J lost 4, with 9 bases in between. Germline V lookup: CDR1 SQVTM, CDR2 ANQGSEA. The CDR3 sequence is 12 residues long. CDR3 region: CSVEAGIYGYTF. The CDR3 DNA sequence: TGCAGCGTTGAGGCCGGAATCTATGGCTACACCTTC.

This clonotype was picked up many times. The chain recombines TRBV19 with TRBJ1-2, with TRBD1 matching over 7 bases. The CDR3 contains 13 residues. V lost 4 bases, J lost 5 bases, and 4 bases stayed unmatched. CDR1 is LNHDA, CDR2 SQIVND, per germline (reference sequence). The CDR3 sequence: CASSNTGVYGYTF. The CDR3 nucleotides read TGTGCCAGTAGTAACACAGGGGTATATGGCTACACCTTC.